The clone carrying this T cell receptor (beta chain) was detected ten times or more. Its target is unknown. This sample is part of a study of molecular identifiers for immune sequencing clone quantification. Listed TCR primers, together with previously described methods, were used for the bulk TCR libraries. TCRdb passed the PCR reads through MiXCR, listing each CDR3 protein once. Of more than 550,000 distinct CDR3 sequences listed, about 25% are singletons. The study, taken as a whole, reports: Detectable among about a million naive cells, according to reports, was Jurkat TCR RNA spiked in from one cell.

The CDR3 loop spans 14 amino acids. The germline V and J ends were trimmed by 0 bases and 5 bases, with 14 bases remaining between them. Germline V gene lookup returns CDR1 SQVTM and CDR2 ANQGSEA. Specimen: naive CD8+ T cells from blood, with Jurkat cell RNA spiked in. Indicated subset: FACS-sorted CD8+CD4-CCR7+CD45RA+ naive T cells. The chain couples TRBV29-1 to TRBJ2-7; D is unclear. The clonotype was recovered from a human donor in good health. Some libraries in this study had Jurkat cell RNA spiked in. In DNA, the CDR3 is TGCAGCGTTGAAGATCCTCTTCGGGTCCACGAGCAGTACTTC. Translating it yields CSVEDPLRVHEQYF.